The source of this T cell receptor (beta chain) is a study of cytomegalovirus exposure and HLA in healthy donors. General study points: The only immune exposure information that was available was CMV serostatus. Most of the TCR beta V segments (in an earlier analysis) were productive either about 87% or about 30% of the time.

Looked up from germline, CDR1 is SNHLY and CDR2 is FYNNEI. The CDR3 is 13 amino acids. The germline V and J ends were trimmed by 5 bases and 10 bases, with 17 bases remaining between them. Primers included in the PCR were 60 Vbeta and 13 Jbeta primers. Profiled with immunoSEQ multiplex PCR; TCRdb holds only in-frame clones, not every one. The sample holds fewer than 200,000 clones, roughly four fifths seen once. Concerning this clone itself: Its specificity is unknown.

This clonotype was obtained from a girl aged 2 to 10 in good health and CMV-seropositive. J is TRBJ1-2 and V is TRBV2, with D possibly matching TRBD1 (6 bases). Sequences were obtained from PBMCs. The CDR3 here is CASSNNRVRDYTF. CDR3 in DNA: TGTGCCAGCAGTAACAACAGGGTTCGGGACTACACCTTC.